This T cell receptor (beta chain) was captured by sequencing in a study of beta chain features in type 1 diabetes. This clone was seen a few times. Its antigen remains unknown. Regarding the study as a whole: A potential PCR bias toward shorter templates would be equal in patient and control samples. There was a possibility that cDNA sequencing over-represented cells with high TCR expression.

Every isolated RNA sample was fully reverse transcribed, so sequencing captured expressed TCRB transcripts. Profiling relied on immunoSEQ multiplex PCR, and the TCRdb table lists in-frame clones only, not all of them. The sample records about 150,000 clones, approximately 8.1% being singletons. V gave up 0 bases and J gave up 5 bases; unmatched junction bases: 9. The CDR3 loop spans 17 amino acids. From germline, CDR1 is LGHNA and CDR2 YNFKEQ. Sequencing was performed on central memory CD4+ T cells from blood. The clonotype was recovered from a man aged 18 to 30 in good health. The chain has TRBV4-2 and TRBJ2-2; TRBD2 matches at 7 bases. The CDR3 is CASSQDGEGRGTGELFF. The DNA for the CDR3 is TGTGCCAGCAGCCAAGATGGGGAGGGCCGCGGGACCGGGGAGCTGTTTTTT.